Shown below are 25 T cell receptor beta chains from a single sample sequenced in a study of spatial heterogeneity in lung cancer (dated by TCRdb to between 2018 and 2020). The library came from 5' RACE. Sequencer: NextSeq 500. TCRdb redid the processing of the public reads, applying fastp at Q25 and MiXCR, and retained in-frame beta chains. Each record represents a unique CDR3 protein, reported with the most common genes and DNA among its rows. The sample profile shows 16,000 or so distinct CDR3 sequences; 3% to 4.5% of them were found once. Clones ranked in the top ten supply roughly 10% of the sample. The sample's time point label, in plain terms: sample taken at primary tumor resection. This specimen was normal lung tissue next to the tumor, taken at surgery. These TCRs come from a male donor with early-stage non-small cell lung cancer.

This clonotype was counted at least ten times. The junction shows a germline mismatch at one end, possibly a read error. Found in a library prepared for alpha chains, this beta chain is an off-target read, and its abundance has little meaning. Written as DNA, the CDR3 is TGTGCCAGCAGCGAGTGGGGACAGGCTAATTATGGCTACACCTTC. It translates to CASSEWGQANYGYTF. The chain carries TRBV9 and TRBJ1-2, with 8 positions matching TRBD1. Germline lookup yields CDR1 SGDLS and CDR2 YYNGEE. This CDR3 has 15 amino acids.

This clonotype showed up many times. This beta chain appears as a stray read in a library generated for alpha chains; its size is not informative. V is TRBV2 and J is TRBJ2-5; 8 positions agree with TRBD1. Germline assignment: CDR1 SNHLY and CDR2 FYNNEI. V trimming: 2 bases; J trimming: 5 bases; junction bases outside the gene matches: 4. The CDR3 length is 14 residues. The CDR3 nucleotides read TGTGCCAGCAGTGAACCAGGGGGCGGCGAGACCCAGTACTTC. Protein product: CASSEPGGGETQYF.

The sample holds many counts of this clonotype. The junction does not match germline at one end; this may be a read error. This beta chain turned up in a library designed for alpha chains; as an off-target read, its abundance says little. This chain joins TRBV6-1 and TRBJ2-6; D unresolved. The CDR3 has 10 residues. Germline V gives CDR1 MNHNS, CDR2 SASEGT. Here the CDR3 reads CASRTTVLSF. CDR3 nucleotide sequence: TGTGCCAGCAGAACGACGGTTCTTAGTTTC.

This clonotype showed up many times. Being off target in a library aimed at alpha chains, this beta chain has a size of little meaning. The chain employs TRBV29-1 and TRBJ1-2; 12 bases agree with TRBD1. The CDR3 consists of 14 residues. CDR1 SQVTM and CDR2 ANQGSEA come from the germline V gene. The junction had 7 bases not matched to a gene; V was cut back by 7 bases and J by 4 bases. The CDR3 spells CSGGDRGRTYGYTF. CDR3 DNA: TGCAGCGGTGGGGACAGGGGGCGGACCTATGGCTACACCTTC.

This clonotype was recorded at least ten times. A library made for alpha chains picked up this beta chain off target, so its size means little. The CDR3 bases are TGTGCCAGCAGCTTATGGGGGGCAAACGTTTTAGGGGCTGAAGCTTTCTTT. Amino acid sequence: CASSLWGANVLGAEAFF. The chain is built from TRBV5-5 and TRBJ1-1, with a weak D call TRBD1 (6 bases). Per the germline V gene, CDR1 is SGHKS and CDR2 is YYEKEE (reference sequence). This CDR3 has 17 amino acids. V was shortened by 2 bases and J by 6 bases, with 23 bases between the two germline ends.

This clonotype is labeled hyperexpanded. The library was prepared for alpha chains; this beta chain is a stray read, so its frequency means little. This chain joins TRBV10-3 and TRBJ1-1; TRBD1 aligns across 7 bases. This CDR3 is 16 amino acids long. With 5 bases clipped from V and 3 bases from J, the junction kept 12 bases outside the gene matches. The germline CDR1 and CDR2 sequences are ENHRY and SYGVKD. CDR3 in amino acids: CAISSRDGTEDTEAFF. The DNA of the CDR3 is TGTGCCATCAGTAGCAGGGATGGGACAGAAGACACTGAAGCTTTCTTT.

This clonotype was counted ten times or more. The library was prepared for alpha chains; this beta chain is a stray read, so its frequency means little. V and J are TRBV14 and TRBJ2-3, with a weak D call TRBD1 (6 bases). V was cut by 1 base and J by 2 bases, with 10 bases left in between. The CDR3 is 15 amino acids. CDR1 is SGHDN and CDR2 is FVKESK in the germline V gene. The CDR3 protein is CASSQVGQITDTQYF. In DNA form, the CDR3 reads TGTGCCAGCAGCCAAGTAGGACAGATCACAGATACGCAGTATTTT. Full variable domain (remainder filled in from reference TRBV14 and TRBJ2-3): EAGVTQFPSHSVIEKGQTVTLRCDPISGHDNLYWYRRVMGKEIKFLLHFVKESKQDESGMPNNRFLAERTGGTYSTLKVQPAELEDSGVYFCASSQVGQITDTQYFGPGTRLTVL.

This clonotype rates as medium-sized. This beta chain is a stray sequence in a library constructed for alpha chains; its clone size is not meaningful. The chain combines TRBV5-1 with TRBJ2-7; D perhaps matches TRBD1 (5 bases). Germline V gene data show CDR1 as SGHRS and CDR2 as YFSETQ. The CDR3 runs to 12 residues. With 4 bases removed from V and 4 bases from J, the gap between germline ends came to 9 bases. The chain's CDR3 is CASSADSYEQYF. The CDR3, as DNA: TGCGCCAGCAGCGCCGACAGTTACGAGCAGTACTTC.

Ten or more counts support this clonotype. The library was built for alpha chains, so this beta chain is an off-target read and its size means little. This chain connects TRBV27 to TRBJ2-7; 13 bases match TRBD2. Per the germline V gene, CDR1 is MNHEY and CDR2 is SMNVEV (reference sequence). The trim removed 6 bases at V and 6 bases at J, leaving 5 bases unmatched. The CDR3 has 14 residues. The CDR3 nucleotides are TGTGCCAGCAGACGCACTAGCGGGAGGGGCGAGCAGTACTTC. The encoded protein is CASRRTSGRGEQYF.

This clonotype was picked up a small number of times. Since the library was made to target alpha chains, this beta chain is a stray read and its abundance is not meaningful. The V gene is TRBV20-1, the J gene TRBJ2-3, with 8 nucleotides matching TRBD2. V was clipped by 7 bases and J by 5 bases; unmatched bases: 11. The CDR3 length is 14 residues. CDR1 is DFQATT, CDR2 SNEGSKA, per germline (reference sequence). The CDR3: CSVKGREVRDTQYF. CDR3 bases: TGCAGTGTGAAAGGGCGGGAGGTGAGAGATACGCAGTATTTT.

Ten or more counts support this clonotype. With the library built for alpha chains, this beta chain is off target and its frequency is not meaningful. The chain carries TRBV29-1 and TRBJ1-2, with D possibly matching TRBD1 (6 bases). Looked up from germline, CDR1 is SQVTM and CDR2 is ANQGSEA. The CDR3 is 14 amino acids. With 3 bases removed from V and 5 bases from J, the gap between germline ends came to 16 bases. This chain's CDR3 is CSVDKGGARYGYTF. CDR3 in DNA: TGCAGCGTTGATAAGGGGGGTGCGAGGTATGGCTACACCTTC.

This clonotype was picked up many times. This beta chain lies outside the target of a library built for alpha chains; its clone size means little. The chain couples TRBV20-1 to TRBJ1-5; D is possibly TRBD1 (5 bases). Germline V lookup: CDR1 DFQATT, CDR2 SNEGSKA (reference sequence). The CDR3 length is 12 residues. Between the trimmed V and J ends, which lost 6 bases and 11 bases, there was a span of 17 bases. The CDR3 loop is CSATSMSDTQHF. The CDR3 DNA sequence: TGCAGTGCCACTAGTATGTCGGACACCCAGCATTTT.

This clonotype was observed at least ten times. The library was built for alpha chains, so this beta chain is an off-target read and its size means little. The chain is built from TRBV3-1 and TRBJ2-7; D possibly corresponds to TRBD2 (6 bases). CDR3 length equals 13 residues. Per germline, CDR1 LGHDT and CDR2 YNNKEL (reference sequence). V was trimmed by 3 bases and J by 4 bases, leaving 10 bases between them. The CDR3 DNA reads as TGTGCCAGCAGCCAGCTCGGGGGATACGAGCAGTACTTC. Amino acids: CASSQLGGYEQYF.

This clonotype appeared many times. This beta chain appears as a stray read in a library generated for alpha chains; its size is not informative. V usage is TRBV7-2 and J usage is TRBJ2-2; D perhaps matches TRBD2 (5 bases). The CDR3 loop spans 14 amino acids. V lost 1 base to trimming and J lost 5 bases, with 8 bases between them. Germline V gene sequence: CDR1 SGHTA, CDR2 FQGNSA. The CDR3 coding sequence is TGTGCCAGCAGCTTAGTGAGGGATACCGGGGAGCTGTTTTTT. Amino acids: CASSLVRDTGELFF.

There are many counts of this clonotype. For a library built for alpha chains, this beta chain is a stray read; little rests on its size. The chain combines TRBV24-1 with TRBJ2-7, with D perhaps TRBD1 (5 bases). CDR3 length: 14 amino acids. Trimming stripped 2 bases from V and 4 bases from J, with 11 bases between. Germline lookup yields CDR1 KGHDR and CDR2 SFDVKD. The CDR3 DNA follows: TGTGCCACCAGTGATTCCGCAGGGATTTACGAGCAGTACTTC. Protein sequence: CATSDSAGIYEQYF.

This clonotype was observed at least ten times. As an off-target read in a library built for alpha chains, this beta chain has a frequency of little significance. The CDR3 here is CASSHHSGGRAAYTDTQYF. CDR3 sequence (DNA): TGTGCCAGCAGCCACCACAGCGGCGGGAGGGCCGCTTACACAGATACGCAGTATTTT. The V gene is TRBV4-2, the J gene TRBJ2-3, with 9 bases fitting TRBD2. The germline CDR1 and CDR2 sequences are LGHNA and YNFKEQ. This CDR3 spans 19 amino acids. V shed 3 bases, J shed 2 bases, and the junction held 15 bases outside the gene matches.

In its sample, this clonotype was seen many times. As an off-target read in a library built for alpha chains, this beta chain has a frequency of little significance. V is TRBV4-3 and J is TRBJ1-2; D is unresolved. CDR1 is LGHNA and CDR2 is YSLEER in the germline V gene. The CDR3 runs 16 residues. The V and J ends lost 5 bases and 3 bases respectively, with 19 bases between them. This CDR3 reads CASSYRTASVDYGYTF. The CDR3, as DNA: TGCGCCAGCAGCTACCGGACTGCCTCCGTTGACTATGGCTACACCTTC.

This clonotype has a count of ten or more. In a library made to pick up alpha chains, this beta chain is a stray read with a size that means little. V gene TRBV3-1 combines with J gene TRBJ2-7; no definite D call. CDR3 length: 15 residues. The V and J ends lost 0 bases and 0 bases respectively, with 9 bases between them. Looked up from germline, CDR1 is LGHDT and CDR2 is YNNKEL (reference sequence). The DNA of the CDR3 is TGTGCCAGCAGCCAAGACGTCGAGCGCTCCTACGAGCAGTACTTC. Translating gives CASSQDVERSYEQYF.

This clonotype was recorded many times. This beta chain is a stray sequence in a library constructed for alpha chains; its clone size is not meaningful. The V call is TRBV6-5, the J call TRBJ2-7; D is possibly TRBD1 or TRBD2 (5 bases each). The germline V gene encodes CDR1 MNHEY and CDR2 SVGAGI. V was pared by 8 bases and J by 4 bases, with 15 bases between. This CDR3 has 13 residues. CDR3 in amino acids: CASSSPGRYEQYF. The CDR3 DNA reads TGTGCCAGCTCCAGTCCGGGGCGTTACGAGCAGTACTTC.

This clonotype was detected many times. In a library made to pick up alpha chains, this beta chain is a stray read with a size that means little. The V call is TRBV28, the J call TRBJ1-1; weak D call: TRBD1 (6 bases). The germline V and J ends were trimmed by 6 bases and 1 base, with 18 bases remaining between them. Germline assignment: CDR1 MDHEN and CDR2 SYDVKM. The CDR3 loop spans 16 amino acids. The CDR3 bases are TGTGCCAGCAGCTCTCCCCAGCCGGGGGCGAACACTGAAGCTTTCTTT. This encodes CASSSPQPGANTEAFF.

The table lists this clonotype with many counts. This beta chain is a stray sequence in a library constructed for alpha chains; its clone size is not meaningful. The chain combines TRBV28 with TRBJ1-6; 10 bases agree with TRBD1. Germline V gene sequence: CDR1 MDHEN, CDR2 SYDVKM. This CDR3 comprises 15 residues. With 6 bases clipped from V and 4 bases from J, the junction kept 3 bases outside the gene matches. The CDR3 region has the DNA TGTGCCAGCAGCCGGGACAGGGGTTATAATTCACCCCTCCACTTT. Amino acid sequence: CASSRDRGYNSPLHF.

This clonotype has a count of ten or more. The size of this beta chain means little, since it is a stray read in a library made for alpha chains. V and J are TRBV20-1 and TRBJ2-3; 8 bases match TRBD2. CDR3 length: 16 residues. The germline V gene has CDR1 DFQATT and CDR2 SNEGSKA (reference sequence). After removal of 3 bases from V and 1 base from J, the junction contained 9 bases not matched to a gene. Written as DNA, the CDR3 is TGCAGTGCTAGCGTAGGTGGAGCGGGAGGCACAGATACGCAGTATTTT. As protein: CSASVGGAGGTDTQYF.

This clonotype showed up many times. Being off target in a library aimed at alpha chains, this beta chain has a size of little meaning. The chain couples TRBV6-1 to TRBJ1-6; D is undetermined. This CDR3 has 14 residues. The germline V gene encodes CDR1 MNHNS and CDR2 SASEGT. The V end lost 1 base, the J end lost 10 bases, and 11 bases lay between the germline ends. In DNA form, the CDR3 reads TGTGCCAGCAGTGAAGGCGGCAGTTCGTCACCCCTCCACTTT. Translating gives CASSEGGSSSPLHF.

In this sample, this clonotype turned up many times. The library was built for alpha chains, so this beta chain is an off-target read and its size means little. The chain employs TRBV7-9 and TRBJ2-7; D possibly uses TRBD1 or TRBD2 (7 bases each). The ends were cut back, 5 bases at V and 2 bases at J, with 19 bases in the middle. This CDR3 is 16 amino acids long. Germline CDR1 and CDR2: SEHNR and FQNEAQ (reference sequence). The CDR3 DNA is TGTGCCAGCAGCCGGAGACAGGGCGGGGGTACCTACGAGCAGTACTTC. This encodes CASSRRQGGGTYEQYF.

This clonotype was detected many times. Because this beta chain is a stray read in a library intended to capture alpha chains, its abundance should not be given much weight. The V call is TRBV29-1, the J call TRBJ1-5, with a weak D call TRBD1 (6 bases). The V end was cut by 4 bases, the J end by 4 bases, with 11 bases between. The CDR3 extends over 13 amino acids. Germline loops: CDR1 SQVTM, CDR2 ANQGSEA. The CDR3 DNA sequence: TGCAGCGTTGGGGCAGGGGAGAATCAGCCCCAGCATTTT. Protein product: CSVGAGENQPQHF. Using reference TRBV29-1 and TRBJ1-5 for the parts outside the CDR3, the full variable domain is SAVISQKPSRDICQRGTSLTIQCQVDSQVTMMFWYRQQPGQSLTLIATANQGSEATYESGFVIDKFPISRPNLTFSTLTVSNMSPEDSSIYLCSVGAGENQPQHFGDGTRLSIL.